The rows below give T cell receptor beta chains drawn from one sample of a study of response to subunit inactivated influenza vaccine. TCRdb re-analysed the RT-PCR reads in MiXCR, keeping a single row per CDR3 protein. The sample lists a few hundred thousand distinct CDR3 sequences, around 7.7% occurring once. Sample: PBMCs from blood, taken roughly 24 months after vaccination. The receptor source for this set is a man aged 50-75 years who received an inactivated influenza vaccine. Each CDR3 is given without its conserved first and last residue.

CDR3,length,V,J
ASSLALLALAETQY,14,TRBV5-1,TRBJ2-5
ASTPAGQTYGYT,12,TRBV6-1,TRBJ1-2
ASSFPSGTSGRIRSYNEQF,19,TRBV12-3/TRBV12-4,TRBJ2-1
ASSPTALGYGYT,12,TRBV7-2,TRBJ1-2
SARVQGDAGQPQH,13,TRBV20-1,TRBJ1-5
ASRRGRRSSYNEQF,14,TRBV28,TRBJ2-1
SASARGGNYGYT,12,TRBV20-1,TRBJ1-2
AISGPGASYNKQF,13,TRBV10-3,TRBJ2-1
ASSTRTSGGEGIQY,14,TRBV27,TRBJ2-4
ASVYRDNSPLH,11,TRBV28,TRBJ1-6
ASSFGTGFEQF,11,TRBV6-2/TRBV6-3,TRBJ2-1
ASSPLDRGPSSYNEQF,16,TRBV5-6,TRBJ2-1
ASSLEGTGGPAVYEQY,16,TRBV28,TRBJ2-7
ASSQGTGDGELF,12,TRBV7-7,TRBJ2-2
SASIPGSHNSPLH,13,TRBV20-1,TRBJ1-6
ASSSQVEQY,9,TRBV28,TRBJ2-7
ASSFPLLTGRYEQF,14,TRBV28,TRBJ2-1
SASWPKLRARTGYNTEAF,18,TRBV20-1,TRBJ1-1
AWSPQQETQY,10,TRBV30,TRBJ2-5
ASSQRTGGGTEAF,13,TRBV4-2,TRBJ1-1
ASSSGVRTNTEAF,13,TRBV5-1,TRBJ1-1
ASSPGLAESGPYNEQF,16,TRBV7-6,TRBJ2-1
ASSSQTKATDTQY,13,TRBV28,TRBJ2-3
ASSARVLLRDGTQY,14,TRBV11-2,TRBJ2-3
SARGWDTDTQY,11,TRBV20-1,TRBJ2-3
SAREELAYNEQF,12,TRBV20-1,TRBJ2-1
ATSWDQPHH,9,TRBV15,TRBJ1-5
ASSPLTPSSYNEQF,14,TRBV3-1,TRBJ2-1
ASSRRYNEKLF,11,TRBV5-1,TRBJ1-4
ASSLGAAPRD,10,TRBV12-3/TRBV12-4,TRBJ2-5
SALSGSHEQY,10,TRBV20-1,TRBJ2-7
ASSPTAGTVVGGYT,14,TRBV5-5,TRBJ1-2
SANPKGENTEAF,12,TRBV20-1,TRBJ1-1
ASSPGTPHEQY,11,TRBV28,TRBJ2-7
ASSSQGGGNQPQH,13,TRBV5-6,TRBJ1-5
ASSPPRDRGVYEQY,14,TRBV14,TRBJ2-7
SVESRASYNEQF,12,TRBV29-1,TRBJ2-1
ASSRVLAGGLAKNIQY,16,TRBV11-1,TRBJ2-4
SVSALGDTEAF,11,TRBV29-1,TRBJ1-1
ASGESNSNYGYT,12,TRBV4-2,TRBJ1-2
ASSPGGLSEAF,11,TRBV5-6,TRBJ1-1
ASSFLRSGTDTQY,13,TRBV6-5,TRBJ2-3
ASSLNRKETQY,11,TRBV5-1,TRBJ2-5
ASSLFKRGAGKTQY,14,TRBV28,TRBJ2-5
ASSYSGRGRLYRTDTQY,17,TRBV6-2/TRBV6-3,TRBJ2-3
ASSPIRLSGRPRGTETQY,18,TRBV18,TRBJ2-5
ASSIPGQVPRDTEAF,15,TRBV21-1,TRBJ1-1
ASSLQSGGASTDTQY,15,TRBV7-2,TRBJ2-3
ASSPAVYNEQF,11,TRBV18,TRBJ2-1
ASRPTSFAGELF,12,TRBV6-1,TRBJ2-2
ASRIAGGPSTDTQY,14,TRBV6-1,TRBJ2-3
ASSSGGTNNEQF,12,TRBV5-1,TRBJ2-1
ATHRGMNTEAF,11,TRBV10-3,TRBJ1-1
ARHTGEGKLF,10,TRBV23-1,TRBJ1-4
ASSFFRPDSRNTGELF,16,TRBV12-3/TRBV12-4,TRBJ2-2